The rows below give T cell receptor beta chains drawn from one sample of a study of control samples from healthy donors and cancer patients. The protocol was immunoSEQ multiplex PCR, while the TCRdb copy is restricted to in-frame clones and leaves out a portion. The sample includes approximately 170,000 clones, just over 90% of them seen just once. The sequencing input was blood. These receptors were taken from a woman in her fifties or sixties in good health. Both conserved end residues are part of each CDR3. D genes are given only for firm matches. The size of a clone is reported for some rows only, either as once, few or many, or as a class for expanded clones.

d_call clone_size j_call v_call cdr3_nt cdr3_aa
. once TRBJ1-1 TRBV14 TGTGCCAGCAGCCAAGGCCTAGTTTATGCTTTCTTT CASSQGLVYAFF
TRBD2 . TRBJ2-1 TRBV2 TGTGCCAGCGTAGCGGGGGGGCGGGGGGAGCAGTTCTTC CASVAGGRGEQFF
TRBD1 . TRBJ1-2 TRBV18 TGTGCCAGCTCACCAGGACAGGGGGCAGACAACTATGGCTACACCTTC CASSPGQGADNYGYTF
TRBD2 . TRBJ2-1 TRBV29-1 TGCAGCGCCCTTAGCGGGGGGGCCGGGGAGCAGTTCTTC CSALSGGAGEQFF
TRBD2 . TRBJ2-7 TRBV9 TGTGCCAGCAGCGTAGGTGGACTAGCGGGGGCCTACGAGCAGTACTTC CASSVGGLAGAYEQYF
. . TRBJ2-7 TRBV6-5 TGTGCCAGCAGTTACTCGCCGGACATAAACTCCTACGAGCAGTACTTC CASSYSPDINSYEQYF
. . TRBJ1-1 TRBV9 TGTGCCAGCAGCGTAGTTGCAGGATTAAACACTGAAGCTTTCTTT CASSVVAGLNTEAFF
. . TRBJ2-3 TRBV5-4 TGTGCCAGCAGCTCTGCGGTCTCCACAGATACGCAGTATTTT CASSSAVSTDTQYF
. . TRBJ1-1 TRBV27 TGTGCCAGCAGTTTATTCAGAAACACTGAAGCTTTCTTT CASSLFRNTEAFF
TRBD2 . TRBJ2-2 TRBV5-6 TGTGCCAGCAGTCTCGGACTAGCGGGGCAGAGCGGGGAGCTGTTTTTT CASSLGLAGQSGELFF
TRBD2 . TRBJ2-3 TRBV10-3 TGTGCCACCCGACTAGCGGGGGGAGATACGCAGTATTTT CATRLAGGDTQYF
TRBD1 . TRBJ1-1 TRBV4-3 TGCGCCAGCAGCCGGGACAGGGCCCGACCTACAGCTTTCTTT CASSRDRARPTAFF
. . TRBJ1-5 TRBV19 TGTGCCAGTAGTAGCCACCCTGGACAGAGTAGTTATAGCAATCAGCCCCAGCATTTT CASSSHPGQSSYSNQPQHF
. . TRBJ1-4 TRBV4-1 TGCGCCAGCAGCCAAGAGTGGGCAGAGGAAAAACTGTTTTTT CASSQEWAEEKLFF
. . TRBJ1-2 TRBV12-5 TGTGCTAGTGCGATTAGTGCTAACTATGGCTACACCTTC CASAISANYGYTF
. . TRBJ2-3 TRBV6-4 TGTGCCAGCAGTCCTGCGGGACAATCATTTGGAAGCGCAGATACGCAGTATTTT CASSPAGQSFGSADTQYF
. . TRBJ2-3 TRBV7-7 TGTGCCAGCAGCCCACAAGGGGGGGCAAGCACAGATACGCAGTATTTT CASSPQGGASTDTQYF
. . TRBJ1-1 TRBV11-3 TGTGCCAGCAGCTTAGGTGCTCCGGGGAACACTGAAGCTTTCTTT CASSLGAPGNTEAFF
TRBD2 once TRBJ2-3 TRBV18 TGTGCCAGCTCCCTTGGACTAGTAGACACAGATACGCAGTATTTT CASSLGLVDTDTQYF
TRBD2 . TRBJ2-3 TRBV13 TGTGCCAGCAGCTTAGGGCTAGCGGGGGGGCCCGTCGGTACAGATACGCAGTATTTT CASSLGLAGGPVGTDTQYF
. . TRBJ2-2 TRBV18 TGTGCCAGCTCAACCGACAGCACCGGGGAGCTGTTTTTT CASSTDSTGELFF
TRBD1 . TRBJ1-4 TRBV27 TGTGCCAGCAGTTCGACAGGGTATATAGGAAAACTGTTTTTT CASSSTGYIGKLFF
. . TRBJ2-5 TRBV30 TGTGCCTGGATGAAAGGGTCCGGGGAGACCCAGTACTTC CAWMKGSGETQYF
. . TRBJ1-1 TRBV18 TGTGCCAGCTCACCTCCTGGACAGCTGAACACTGAAGCTTTCTTT CASSPPGQLNTEAFF
. . TRBJ1-5 TRBV27 TGTGCCAGCGCTATCGGGGGTAATAGCAATCAGCCCCAGCATTTT CASAIGGNSNQPQHF
TRBD2 . TRBJ2-5 TRBV19 TGTGCCAGTAGTACCCTAGCTAGCGGGGGGGCCGGGCAAGAGACCCAGTACTTC CASSTLASGGAGQETQYF
. . TRBJ1-2 TRBV7-8 TGTGCCAGCAGCCCGCAGACAGTTAACTATGGCTACACCTTC CASSPQTVNYGYTF